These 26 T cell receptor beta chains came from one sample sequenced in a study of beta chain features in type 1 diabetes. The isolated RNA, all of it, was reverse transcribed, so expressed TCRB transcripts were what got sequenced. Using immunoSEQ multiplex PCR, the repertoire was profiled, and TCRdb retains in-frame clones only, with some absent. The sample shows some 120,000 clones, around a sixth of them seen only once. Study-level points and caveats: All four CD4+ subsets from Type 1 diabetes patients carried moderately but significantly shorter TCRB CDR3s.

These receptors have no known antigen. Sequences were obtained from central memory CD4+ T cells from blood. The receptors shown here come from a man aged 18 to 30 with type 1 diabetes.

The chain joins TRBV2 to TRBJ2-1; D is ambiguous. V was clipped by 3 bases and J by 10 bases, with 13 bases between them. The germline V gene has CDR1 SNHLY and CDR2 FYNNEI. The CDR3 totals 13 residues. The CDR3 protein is CASSDIALGEQFF. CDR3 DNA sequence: TGTGCCAGCAGTGATATTGCCCTAGGGGAGCAGTTCTTC. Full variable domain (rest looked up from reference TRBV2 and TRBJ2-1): EPEVTQTPSHQVTQMGQEVILRCVPISNHLYFYWYRQILGQKVEFLVSFYNNEISEKSEIFDDQFSVERPDGSNFTLKIRSTKLEDSAMYFCASSDIALGEQFFGPGTRLTVL.

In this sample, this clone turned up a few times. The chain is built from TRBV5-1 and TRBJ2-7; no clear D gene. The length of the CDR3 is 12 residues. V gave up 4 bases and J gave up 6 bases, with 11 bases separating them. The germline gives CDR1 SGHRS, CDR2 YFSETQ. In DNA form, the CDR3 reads TGCGCCAGCAGCCCCAGGATAGCCGAGCAGTACTTC. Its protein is CASSPRIAEQYF. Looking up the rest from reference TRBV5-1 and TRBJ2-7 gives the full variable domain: KAGVTQTPRYLIKTRGQQVTLSCSPISGHRSVSWYQQTPGQGLQFLFEYFSETQRNKGNFPGRFSGRQFSNSRSEMNVSTLELGDSALYLCASSPRIAEQYFGPGTRLTVT.

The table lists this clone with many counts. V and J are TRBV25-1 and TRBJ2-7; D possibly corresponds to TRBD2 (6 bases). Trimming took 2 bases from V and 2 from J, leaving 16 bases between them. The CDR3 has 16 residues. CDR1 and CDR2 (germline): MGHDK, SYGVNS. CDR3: CASSEGGAGTAYEQYF. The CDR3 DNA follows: TGTGCCAGCAGTGAAGGCGGGGCCGGGACGGCCTACGAGCAGTACTTC.

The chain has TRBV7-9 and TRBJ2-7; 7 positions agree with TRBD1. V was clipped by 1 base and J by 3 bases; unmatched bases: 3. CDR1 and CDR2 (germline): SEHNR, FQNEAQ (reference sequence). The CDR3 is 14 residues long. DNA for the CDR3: TGTGCCAGCAGCTTAGTGGGGGACAGCTACGAGCAGTACTTC. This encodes CASSLVGDSYEQYF.

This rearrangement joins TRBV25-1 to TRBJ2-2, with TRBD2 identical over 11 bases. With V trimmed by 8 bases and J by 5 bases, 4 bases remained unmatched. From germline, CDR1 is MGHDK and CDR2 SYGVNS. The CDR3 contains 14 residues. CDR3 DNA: TGTGCCAGCGGCGGGACTAGCGGAACCGGGGAGCTGTTTTTT. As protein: CASGGTSGTGELFF.

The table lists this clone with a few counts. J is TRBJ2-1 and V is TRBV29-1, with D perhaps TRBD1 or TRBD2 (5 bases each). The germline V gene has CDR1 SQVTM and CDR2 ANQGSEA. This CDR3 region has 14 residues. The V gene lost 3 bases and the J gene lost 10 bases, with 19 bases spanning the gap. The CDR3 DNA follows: TGCAGCGTTGAGAGGGACGATCCCCTTCAGGAGCAGTTCTTC. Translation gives CSVERDDPLQEQFF.

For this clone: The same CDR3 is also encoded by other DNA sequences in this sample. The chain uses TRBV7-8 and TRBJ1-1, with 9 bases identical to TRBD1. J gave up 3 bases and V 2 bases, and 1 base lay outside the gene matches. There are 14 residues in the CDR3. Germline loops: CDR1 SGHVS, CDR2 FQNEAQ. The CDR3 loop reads CASSLRDRDTEAFF. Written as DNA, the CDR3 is TGTGCCAGCAGCTTAAGGGACAGGGACACTGAAGCTTTCTTT.

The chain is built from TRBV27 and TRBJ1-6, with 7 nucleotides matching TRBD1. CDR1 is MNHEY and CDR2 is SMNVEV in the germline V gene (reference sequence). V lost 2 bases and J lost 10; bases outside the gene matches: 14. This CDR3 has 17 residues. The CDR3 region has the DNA TGTGCCAGCAGTTTACTCGCCTGGACAGGAGGAAGGTCACCCCTCCACTTT. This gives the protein CASSLLAWTGGRSPLHF.

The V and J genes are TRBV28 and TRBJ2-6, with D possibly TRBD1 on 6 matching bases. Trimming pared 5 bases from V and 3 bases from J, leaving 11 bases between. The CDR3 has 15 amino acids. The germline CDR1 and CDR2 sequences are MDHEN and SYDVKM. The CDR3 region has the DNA TGTGCCAGCAGTCGCCCAGGGGTTGGGGCCAACGTCCTGACTTTC. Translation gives CASSRPGVGANVLTF.

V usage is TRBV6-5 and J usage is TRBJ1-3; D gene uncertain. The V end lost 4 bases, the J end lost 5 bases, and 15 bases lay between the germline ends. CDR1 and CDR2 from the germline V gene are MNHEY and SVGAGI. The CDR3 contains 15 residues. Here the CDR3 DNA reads TGTGCCAGCAGTTCGTCAACGGTTCTTCGAAACACCATATATTTT. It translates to CASSSSTVLRNTIYF.

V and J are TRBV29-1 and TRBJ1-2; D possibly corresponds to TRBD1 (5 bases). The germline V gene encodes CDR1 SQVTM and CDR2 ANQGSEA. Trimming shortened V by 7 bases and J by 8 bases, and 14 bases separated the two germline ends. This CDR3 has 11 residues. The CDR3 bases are TGCAGCGCCGCAGGGAGGCAAGGCTACACCTTC. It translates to CSAAGRQGYTF.

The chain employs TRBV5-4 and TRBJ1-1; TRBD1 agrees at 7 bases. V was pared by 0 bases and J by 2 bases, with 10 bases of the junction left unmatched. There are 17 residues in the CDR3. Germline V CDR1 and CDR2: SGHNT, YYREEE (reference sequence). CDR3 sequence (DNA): TGTGCCAGCAGCTTGGTAGGGGAGGGGGCCCCCAACACTGAAGCTTTCTTT. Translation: CASSLVGEGAPNTEAFF.

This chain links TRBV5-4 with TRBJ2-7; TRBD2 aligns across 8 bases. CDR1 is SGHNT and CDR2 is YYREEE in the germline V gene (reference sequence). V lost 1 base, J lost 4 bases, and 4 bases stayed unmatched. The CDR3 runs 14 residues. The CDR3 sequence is CASSLSGSRYEQYF. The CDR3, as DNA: TGTGCCAGCAGCTTGAGCGGGAGCCGGTACGAGCAGTACTTC. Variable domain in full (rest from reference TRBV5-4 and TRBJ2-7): ETGVTQSPTHLIKTRGQQVTLRCSSQSGHNTVSWYQQALGQGPQFIFQYYREEENGRGNFPPRFSGLQFPNYSSELNVNALELDDSALYLCASSLSGSRYEQYFGPGTRLTVT.

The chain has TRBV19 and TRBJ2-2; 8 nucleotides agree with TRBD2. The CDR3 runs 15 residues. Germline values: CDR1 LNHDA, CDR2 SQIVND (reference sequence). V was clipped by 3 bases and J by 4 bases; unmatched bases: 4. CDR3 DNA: TGTGCCAGTAGTATCTCAGCGGGAGCCACCGGGGAGCTGTTTTTT. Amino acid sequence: CASSISAGATGELFF.

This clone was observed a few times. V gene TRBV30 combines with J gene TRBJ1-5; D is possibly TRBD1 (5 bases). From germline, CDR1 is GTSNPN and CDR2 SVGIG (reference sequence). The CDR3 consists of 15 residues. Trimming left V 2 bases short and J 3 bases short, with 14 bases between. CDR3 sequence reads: CAWSNPGPPNQPQHF. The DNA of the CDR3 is TGTGCCTGGAGTAACCCAGGGCCCCCCAATCAGCCCCAGCATTTT.

The CDR3 DNA sequence: TGTGCCAGCAGCTCTTTAAGACTTGACAGGGGTAACTACGAGCAGTACTTC. It specifies CASSSLRLDRGNYEQYF. The chain carries TRBV13 and TRBJ2-7; TRBD1 matches 8 bases. Germline V gene sequence: CDR1 PRHDT, CDR2 FYEKMQ (reference sequence). This CDR3 is 17 amino acids long. The V segment lost 4 bases and the J segment 3 bases; nucleotides outside the gene matches: 14.

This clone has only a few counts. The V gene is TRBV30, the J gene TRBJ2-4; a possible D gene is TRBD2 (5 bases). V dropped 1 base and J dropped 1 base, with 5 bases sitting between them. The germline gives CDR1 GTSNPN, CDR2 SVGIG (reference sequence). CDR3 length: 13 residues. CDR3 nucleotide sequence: TGTGCCTGGAGTGGCGGGGCCAAAAACATTCAGTACTTC. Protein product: CAWSGGAKNIQYF.

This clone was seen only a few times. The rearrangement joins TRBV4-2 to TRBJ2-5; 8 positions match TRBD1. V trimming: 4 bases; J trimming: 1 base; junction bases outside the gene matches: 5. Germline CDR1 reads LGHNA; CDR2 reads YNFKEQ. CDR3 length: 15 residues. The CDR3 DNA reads TGTGCCAGCAGCCGGGGACAGGAGGCCCAAGAGACCCAGTACTTC. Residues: CASSRGQEAQETQYF.

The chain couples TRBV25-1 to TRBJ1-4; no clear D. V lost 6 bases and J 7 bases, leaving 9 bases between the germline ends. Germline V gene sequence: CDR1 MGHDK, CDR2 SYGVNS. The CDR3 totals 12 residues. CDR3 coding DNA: TGTGCCAGCAGAACCACCTCTGAAAAACTGTTTTTT. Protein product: CASRTTSEKLFF.

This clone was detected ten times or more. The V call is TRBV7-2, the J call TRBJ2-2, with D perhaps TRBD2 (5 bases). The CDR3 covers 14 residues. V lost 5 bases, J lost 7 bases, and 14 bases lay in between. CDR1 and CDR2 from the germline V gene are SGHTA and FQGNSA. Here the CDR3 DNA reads TGTGCCAGCAGCCAAGGGAGTATTAGCGGGGAGCTGTTTTTT. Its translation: CASSQGSISGELFF.

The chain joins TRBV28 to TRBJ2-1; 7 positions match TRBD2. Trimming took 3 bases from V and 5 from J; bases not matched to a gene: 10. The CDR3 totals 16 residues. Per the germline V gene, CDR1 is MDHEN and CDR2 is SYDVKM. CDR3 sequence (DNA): TGTGCCAGCAGTTTGCCTGGACTAGGGATGAACAATGAGCAGTTCTTC. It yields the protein CASSLPGLGMNNEQFF.

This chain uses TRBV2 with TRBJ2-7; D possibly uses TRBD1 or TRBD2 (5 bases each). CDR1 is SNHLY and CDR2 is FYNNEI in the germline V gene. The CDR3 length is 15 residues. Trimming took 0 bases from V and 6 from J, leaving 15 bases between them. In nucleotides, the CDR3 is TGTGCCAGCAGTGAAGCGCAGAGGGGAATCCTCGAGCAGTACTTC. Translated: CASSEAQRGILEQYF.

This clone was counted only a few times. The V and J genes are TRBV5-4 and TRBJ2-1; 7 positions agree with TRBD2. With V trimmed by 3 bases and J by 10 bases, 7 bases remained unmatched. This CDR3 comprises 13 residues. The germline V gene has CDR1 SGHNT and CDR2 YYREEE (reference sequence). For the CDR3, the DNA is TGTGCCAGCAGCTCCCGGGGAGGGGAGGAGCAGTTCTTC. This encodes CASSSRGGEEQFF. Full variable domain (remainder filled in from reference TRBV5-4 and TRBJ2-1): ETGVTQSPTHLIKTRGQQVTLRCSSQSGHNTVSWYQQALGQGPQFIFQYYREEENGRGNFPPRFSGLQFPNYSSELNVNALELDDSALYLCASSSRGGEEQFFGPGTRLTVL.

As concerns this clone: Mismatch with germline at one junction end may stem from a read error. The CDR3 DNA is TGTGCCAGCAGCCTAGCGGGAGCGGGAGAGACCCAGTACTTC. Its protein is CASSLAGAGETQYF. The V call is TRBV7-6, the J call TRBJ2-5, with TRBD2 matching over 10 bases. Per the germline V gene, CDR1 is SGHVS and CDR2 is FNYEAQ. This CDR3 region has 14 residues.

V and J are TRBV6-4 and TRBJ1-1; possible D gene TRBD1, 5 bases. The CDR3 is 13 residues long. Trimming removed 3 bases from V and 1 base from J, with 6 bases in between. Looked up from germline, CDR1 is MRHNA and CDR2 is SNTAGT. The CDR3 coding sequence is TGTGCCAGCAGTGAACAGGCGAACACTGAAGCTTTCTTT. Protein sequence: CASSEQANTEAFF.

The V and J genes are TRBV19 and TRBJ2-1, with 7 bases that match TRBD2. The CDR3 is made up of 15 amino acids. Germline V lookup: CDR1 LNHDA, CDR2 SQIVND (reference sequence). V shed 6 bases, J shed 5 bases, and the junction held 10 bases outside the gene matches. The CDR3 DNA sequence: TGTGCCAGTAGACCGATCCTAGCGGTGGACAATGAGCAGTTCTTC. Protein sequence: CASRPILAVDNEQFF.